This is a list of T cell receptor beta chains from one sample in a study of blood T cell repertoires in COVID-19. Sequenced by immunoSEQ multiplex PCR; TCRdb stores in-frame clones only, minus some. The sample consists of about 220,000 clones, approximately 80% of them appearing once. The material sequenced was peripheral blood. Receptors originate from a human donor in a cohort sampled during active COVID-19. The CDR3 runs from the conserved cysteine through the conserved F or W. A D gene is named only where the DNA matches it firmly. Only part of the rows carry a size: once, few, many, or a class if the clone is expanded.

clone_size	v_call	j_call	d_call	cdr3_aa	cdr3_nt
NA	TRBV20-1	TRBJ2-1	TRBD2	CSASPGGSYEQFF	TGCAGTGCTAGTCCGGGGGGGTCGTATGAGCAGTTCTTC
NA	TRBV9	TRBJ1-5	TRBD1	CASSVGTGDQPQHF	TGTGCCAGCAGCGTAGGTACAGGGGATCAGCCCCAGCATTTT
few	TRBV7-7	TRBJ1-1	TRBD1	CASSLDRGSEAFF	TGTGCTAGCAGTCTCGACAGGGGATCTGAAGCTTTCTTT
NA	TRBV19	TRBJ2-5	TRBD1	CASSKRPRTGPYQETQYF	TGTGCCAGTAGTAAGAGGCCCCGGACAGGTCCGTACCAAGAGACCCAGTACTTC
NA	TRBV9	TRBJ2-7	TRBD1	CASSVGDGQAYEQYF	TGTGCCAGCAGCGTTGGGGACGGACAGGCCTACGAGCAGTACTTC
few	TRBV28	TRBJ2-7	TRBD2	CASSSPGGYEQYF	TGTGCCAGCAGCTCTCCCGGGGGGTACGAGCAGTACTTC
once	TRBV7-3	TRBJ2-1	NA	CASTPGPGGSNEQFF	TGTGCCAGCACCCCAGGGCCGGGGGGCTCCAATGAGCAGTTCTTC
NA	TRBV5-1	TRBJ1-1	NA	CASSSGAGDTEAFF	TGCGCCAGCAGCTCCGGGGCGGGGGACACTGAAGCTTTCTTT
NA	TRBV2	TRBJ2-3	TRBD2	CASSLQTSGSQYF	TGTGCCAGCAGCCTCCAAACTAGCGGGTCGCAGTATTTT
NA	TRBV2	TRBJ2-1	NA	CASSAGTPFSSYNEQFF	TGTGCCAGCAGTGCCGGGACTCCCTTTAGCTCCTACAATGAGCAGTTCTTC
NA	TRBV27	TRBJ2-7	TRBD1	CASSSRQGRHEQYF	TGTGCCAGCAGTTCCAGACAGGGAAGGCACGAGCAGTACTTC
NA	TRBV2	TRBJ1-5	NA	CASHSGGLSNQPQHF	TGTGCCAGCCACTCCGGGGGGCTAAGCAATCAGCCCCAGCATTTT
once	TRBV5-1	TRBJ2-3	TRBD2	CASSFQAGNSDTQYF	TGCGCCAGCAGCTTCCAAGCGGGAAACTCAGATACGCAGTATTTT